The TCR beta chain described here comes from a study of blood T cell repertoires in COVID-19. Background on the study: The United States, Italy and Spain supplied acute and convalescent COVID-19 samples. The analysed material was cDNA or gDNA that came from T cells, B-cell-depleted T cells, or PBMCs.

V lost 2 bases, J lost 1 base, and 15 bases lay in between. Per germline, CDR1 SGHRS and CDR2 YFSETQ. This CDR3 spans 16 amino acids. Source study methods: Estimation of nucleated cell counts was performed using reference gene primer amplification. TCRdb's table, derived via immunoSEQ multiplex PCR, lists solely in-frame clones and lacks some. V, J and clone size are taken as reported in that table, and D and trimming were inferred from the DNA itself. The data show 65,000 to 75,000 clones, roughly 80% seen once. Sequenced sample: peripheral blood. The TCR originated in a woman aged 55-69 years with acute or convalescent COVID-19. The chain combines TRBV5-1 with TRBJ1-1; D possibly corresponds to TRBD1 (5 bases). The CDR3 spells CASSLQEFSPNTEAFF. The CDR3 region has the DNA TGCGCCAGCAGCTTACAGGAGTTCAGCCCGAACACTGAAGCTTTCTTT.